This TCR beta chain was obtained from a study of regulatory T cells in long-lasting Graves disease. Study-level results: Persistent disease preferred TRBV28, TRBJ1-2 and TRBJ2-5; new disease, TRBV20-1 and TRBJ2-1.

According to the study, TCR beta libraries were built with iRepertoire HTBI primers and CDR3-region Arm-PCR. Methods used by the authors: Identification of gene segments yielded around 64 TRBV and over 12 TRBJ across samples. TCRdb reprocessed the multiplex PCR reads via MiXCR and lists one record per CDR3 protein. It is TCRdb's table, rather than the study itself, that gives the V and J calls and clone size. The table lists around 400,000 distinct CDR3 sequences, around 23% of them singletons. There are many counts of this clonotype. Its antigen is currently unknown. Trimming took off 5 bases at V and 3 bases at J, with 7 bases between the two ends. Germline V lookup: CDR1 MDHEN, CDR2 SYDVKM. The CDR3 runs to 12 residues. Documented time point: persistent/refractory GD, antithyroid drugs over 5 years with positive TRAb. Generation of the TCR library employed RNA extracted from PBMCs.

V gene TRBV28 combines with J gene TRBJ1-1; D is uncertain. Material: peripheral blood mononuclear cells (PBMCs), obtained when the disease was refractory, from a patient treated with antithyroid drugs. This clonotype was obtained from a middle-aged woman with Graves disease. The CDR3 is CASSPLYTEAFF. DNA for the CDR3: TGTGCCAGCAGTCCCTTATACACTGAAGCTTTCTTT.